Below, one T cell receptor (beta chain) is given with its context. The assay was immunoSEQ multiplex PCR, and TCRdb's table has in-frame clones only and misses some. The table shows 35,000 to 45,000 clones, with 91% occurring only once. The data are from a study of T cell changes during pregnancy in multiple sclerosis. The clonotype comes from a female donor in good health, enrolled as a control in a pregnancy study. The sequencing here drew on CD4+ T cells from peripheral blood mononuclear cells, taken in the second trimester of pregnancy.

CDR3 in amino acids: CASSQRTRRISTDTQYF. CDR3 nucleotides: TGCGCCAGCAGCCAACGAACACGGAGGATTAGCACAGATACGCAGTATTTT. The chain uses TRBV5-1 and TRBJ2-3; possible D gene TRBD2, 5 bases. The CDR3 has 17 residues. CDR1 and CDR2 from the germline V gene are SGHRS and YFSETQ. V dropped 4 bases and J dropped 0 bases, with 18 bases sitting between them.